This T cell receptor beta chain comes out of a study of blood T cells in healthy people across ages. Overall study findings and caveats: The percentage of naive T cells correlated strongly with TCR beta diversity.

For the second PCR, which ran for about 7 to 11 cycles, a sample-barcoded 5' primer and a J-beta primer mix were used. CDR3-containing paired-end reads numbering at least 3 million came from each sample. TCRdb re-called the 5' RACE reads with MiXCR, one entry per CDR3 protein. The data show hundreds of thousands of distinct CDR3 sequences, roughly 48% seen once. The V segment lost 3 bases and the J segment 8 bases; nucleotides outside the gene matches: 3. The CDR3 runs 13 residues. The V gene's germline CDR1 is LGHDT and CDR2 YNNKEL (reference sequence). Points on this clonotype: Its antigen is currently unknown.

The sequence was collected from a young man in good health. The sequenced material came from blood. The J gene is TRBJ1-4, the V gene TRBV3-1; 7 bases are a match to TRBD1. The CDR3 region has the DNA TGTGCCAGCAGCCAGTACAGGGGAGAAAAACTGTTTTTT. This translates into CASSQYRGEKLFF.